The clone carrying this T cell receptor beta chain was detected many times. The data were taken from a study of metastatic and nonmetastatic thyroid tumors. The V gene's germline CDR1 is LNHDA and CDR2 SQIVND (reference sequence). V gave up 3 bases and J gave up 2 bases; unmatched junction bases: 5. The CDR3 totals 15 residues. No treatment of any kind had been given to any patient before thyroid surgery. MiXCR was used by TCRdb to re-call the PCR reads. The sample shows approximately 13,000 clones, roughly 23% of them seen only once. The sequencing sample was made of blood. The chain uses TRBV19 and TRBJ2-5; 8 bases fit TRBD1. The receptor comes from a female donor with papillary thyroid cancer or a benign thyroid nodule (not recorded which). Some clones in this sample may be carry-over from other donors' samples. DNA for the CDR3: TGTGCCAGTAGTATTCTAGACAGGGGTCAAGAGACCCAGTACTTC. Its translation: CASSILDRGQETQYF.